This T cell receptor (beta chain) was observed in a study of T cell changes during pregnancy in multiple sclerosis. This clone is labeled medium-sized. Sequencing used immunoSEQ multiplex PCR; TCRdb keeps in-frame clones, though not all of them. This repertoire shows roughly 18,000 clones, about 83% found once; its top ten account for 10%. CDR3 size: 15 residues. Germline CDR1 SGHRS, CDR2 YFSETQ. With 4 bases removed from V and 7 bases from J, the gap between germline ends came to 17 bases. The source material was CD8+ T cells from peripheral blood mononuclear cells, sampled in the second trimester of pregnancy. This rearrangement joins TRBV5-1 to TRBJ1-4; D is perhaps TRBD1 (5 bases). This sequence was found in a female donor in good health, enrolled as a control in a pregnancy study. CDR3 sequence (DNA): TGCGCCAGCAGCCCGCAGGGAGGCCAGGGTGAAAAACTGTTTTTT. This gives the protein CASSPQGGQGEKLFF.